The 17 T cell receptor beta chains below all came from one sample that was sequenced in a study of low-dose radiotherapy and immunotherapy resistance in tumors. Alpha- and beta-chain coverage of first-strand cDNA came from TRAV- and TRBV-specific primers. It was with a constant-region primer and a V-primer adapter that TCRs were amplified over about 19 PCR cycles. TCRdb fed the reads into MiXCR, producing one record per CDR3 protein. The sample has about 13,000 distinct CDR3 sequences, roughly 60% seen once. Source of these receptors: a human donor with advanced metastatic prostate, ovarian, gallbladder or colorectal cancer (not recorded which). This table probably holds off-target reads from a library built for another chain.

This clonotype has more than one count but fewer than ten. One end of the junction is discordant with germline, which a read error may explain. The chain carries TRBV9 and TRBJ2-7; either TRBD1 or TRBD2 may supply D (6 bases each). The CDR3 is made up of 14 amino acids. CDR1 is SGDLS, CDR2 YYNGEE, per germline. Written as DNA, the CDR3 is TGTGCCGGCAGCGTAGATCCGGGGGCGGGTGAGCAGTACTTC. Amino acids: CAGSVDPGAGEQYF.

The chain has TRBV15 and TRBJ2-1; no clear D gene. In germline, CDR1 is LNHNV, CDR2 YYDKDF (reference sequence). V was trimmed by 1 base and J by 5 bases, leaving 12 bases between them. CDR3 length: 15 amino acids. In nucleotides, the CDR3 is TGTGCCACCAGCAGAGCTGAGTTTCGGGACAATGAGCAGTTCTTC. Its translation is CATSRAEFRDNEQFF.

V usage is TRBV6-5 and J usage is TRBJ2-1; D gene ambiguous. The V and J ends lost 6 bases and 7 bases respectively, with 7 bases between them. The V gene's germline CDR1 is MNHEY and CDR2 SVGAGI. There are 11 residues in the CDR3. This CDR3 is CASSPGNEQFF. Here the CDR3 DNA reads TGTGCCAGCAGCCCAGGAAATGAGCAGTTCTTC.

V and J are TRBV2 and TRBJ2-7, with TRBD1 identical over 7 bases. Germline V lookup: CDR1 SNHLY, CDR2 FYNNEI. The J segment lost 0 bases and the V segment lost 6 bases, leaving 8 bases of the junction unmatched. The CDR3 sequence is 15 residues long. DNA for the CDR3: TGTGCCAGCAGGGGAGCAGGGGGTGTCTCCTACGAGCAGTACTTC. Amino acids: CASRGAGGVSYEQYF.

This clonotype turned up a few times. The V gene is TRBV5-1, the J gene TRBJ1-1, with D possibly being TRBD1 (5 bases). Trimming shortened V by 2 bases and J by 3 bases, and 11 bases separated the two germline ends. CDR3 size: 14 residues. The germline V gene encodes CDR1 SGHRS and CDR2 YFSETQ. CDR3 DNA: TGCGCCAGCAGCTTTCAGGGTAGGGACACTGAAGCTTTCTTT. Translation: CASSFQGRDTEAFF.

The chain recombines TRBV28 with TRBJ2-7; D is perhaps TRBD1 or TRBD2 (6 bases each). Germline assignment: CDR1 MDHEN and CDR2 SYDVKM. V was cut by 4 bases and J by 4 bases, with 11 bases left in between. CDR3 length: 13 residues. The CDR3 here is CASSSEGGYEQYF. DNA for the CDR3: TGTGCCAGCAGTTCGGAGGGGGGATACGAGCAGTACTTC.

The chain joins TRBV27 to TRBJ2-6; TRBD2 is a possible D gene (5 bases). V was cut by 10 bases and J by 1 base, with 20 bases left in between. Germline assignment: CDR1 MNHEY and CDR2 SMNVEV (reference sequence). The CDR3 is made up of 17 amino acids. The CDR3 sequence is CATGKGEGISGANVLTF. The CDR3 region has the DNA TGTGCCACCGGGAAGGGAGAAGGGATATCTGGGGCCAACGTCCTGACTTTC. Supplemented by reference TRBV27 and TRBJ2-6, the full variable domain reads EAQVTQNPRYLITVTGKKLTVTCSQNMNHEYMSWYRQDPGLGLRQIYYSMNVEVTDKGDVPEGYKVSRKEKRNFPLILESPSPNQTSLYFCATGKGEGISGANVLTFGAGSRLTVL.

Here the CDR3 DNA reads TGTGCCAGCGGCACCGGGACAGGGGGCAGAGCGGGGGAAAAACTGTTTTTT. This codes for CASGTGTGGRAGEKLFF. This chain connects TRBV12-3 or TRBV12-4 to TRBJ1-4; 12 bases are a match to TRBD1. The CDR3 length is 17 residues. V shed 8 bases and J 8 bases; nucleotides not matched to a gene: 15.

The CDR3: CASSLARLTGRKSTEAFF. The CDR3 DNA reads TGTGCCAGCAGCTTAGCTCGTCTCACGGGACGGAAGTCGACGGAAGCTTTCTTT. The chain couples TRBV7-2 to TRBJ1-1; possibly TRBD1 for D (5 bases). Between the trimmed V and J ends, which lost 0 bases and 8 bases, there was a span of 25 bases. Germline assignment: CDR1 SGHTA and CDR2 FQGNSA. This CDR3 is 18 amino acids long.

In nucleotides, the CDR3 is TGTGCCTGGGACTCCGCGAACGGGGTCAATCAGCCCCAGCATTTT. Encoded protein: CAWDSANGVNQPQHF. The chain joins TRBV30 to TRBJ1-5; no clear D. Germline-derived CDR1 and CDR2 are GTSNPN and SVGIG (reference sequence). Trimming took off 5 bases at V and 3 bases at J, with 17 bases between the two ends. The CDR3 spans 15 residues.

V and J are TRBV4-1 and TRBJ2-3; D might be TRBD1 or TRBD2, each matching 5 bases. V was pared by 4 bases and J by 3 bases, with 20 bases between. The CDR3 spans 17 residues. Germline CDR1 MGHRA, CDR2 YSYEKL. The CDR3 sequence is CASSPRTGTGLTDTQYF. The CDR3 region has the DNA TGCGCCAGCAGCCCAAGAACGGGAACAGGACTTACAGATACGCAGTATTTT.

This chain links TRBV12-3 or TRBV12-4 with TRBJ2-5; no clear D. The CDR3 totals 14 residues. Trimming removed 1 base at V and 1 base at J, with 7 bases between. CDR3 region: CASSLGSFQETQYF. The CDR3 bases are TGTGCCAGCAGTTTAGGGTCATTCCAAGAGACCCAGTACTTC.

V is TRBV7-2 and J is TRBJ2-1; D remains ambiguous. The CDR3 has 12 residues. V was clipped by 2 bases and J by 8 bases, with 7 bases between them. CDR1 is SGHTA and CDR2 is FQGNSA in the germline V gene. CDR3 sequence reads: CASSLLGHEQFF. The CDR3 nucleotides are TGTGCCAGCAGCTTACTCGGACATGAGCAGTTCTTC.

This clonotype has only one observation. The J gene is TRBJ2-3, the V gene TRBV5-1; 9 bases map to TRBD1. Germline CDR1 reads SGHRS; CDR2 reads YFSETQ. V shed 7 bases and J 0 bases; nucleotides not matched to a gene: 6. The CDR3 is made up of 15 amino acids. CDR3 region: CASYRGQGSTDTQYF. DNA for the CDR3: TGCGCCAGCTACCGGGGACAGGGAAGCACAGATACGCAGTATTTT.

This sequence joins TRBV7-2 and TRBJ1-2; the match to TRBD1 covers 9 bases. Germline V gene sequence: CDR1 SGHTA, CDR2 FQGNSA. J gave up 7 bases and V 4 bases, and 10 bases lay outside the gene matches. The CDR3 is made up of 15 amino acids. The CDR3 loop reads CASSSHRGRQSGYTF. DNA of the CDR3: TGTGCCAGCAGCTCCCACAGGGGGCGCCAAAGTGGCTACACCTTC.

This chain uses TRBV4-1 with TRBJ2-7, with 8 bases identical to TRBD2. V was clipped by 2 bases and J by 5 bases; unmatched bases: 8. The CDR3 length is 15 residues. Germline V lookup: CDR1 MGHRA, CDR2 YSYEKL. The CDR3 reads CASSQSGGAINEQYF. CDR3 nucleotides: TGCGCCAGCAGCCAATCGGGGGGGGCCATCAACGAGCAGTACTTC.

This chain connects TRBV5-1 to TRBJ2-7; D may be TRBD2 (7 bases). The CDR3 loop spans 14 amino acids. Per the germline V gene, CDR1 is SGHRS and CDR2 is YFSETQ. V was cut by 0 bases and J by 5 bases, with 12 bases left in between. CDR3 DNA: TGCGCCAGCAGCTTGGAGGGGGGGCCCAACGAGCAGTACTTC. Its protein product is CASSLEGGPNEQYF.